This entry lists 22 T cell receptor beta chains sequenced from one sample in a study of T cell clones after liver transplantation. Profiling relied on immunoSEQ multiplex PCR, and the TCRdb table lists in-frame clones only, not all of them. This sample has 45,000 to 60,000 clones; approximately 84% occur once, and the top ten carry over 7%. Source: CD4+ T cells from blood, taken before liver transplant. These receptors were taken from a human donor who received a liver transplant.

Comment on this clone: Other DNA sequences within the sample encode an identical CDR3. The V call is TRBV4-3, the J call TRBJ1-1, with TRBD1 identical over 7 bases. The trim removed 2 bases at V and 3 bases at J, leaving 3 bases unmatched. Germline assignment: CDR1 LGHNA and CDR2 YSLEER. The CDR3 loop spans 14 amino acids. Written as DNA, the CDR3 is TGCGCCAGCAGCCAACTAACAGGGGACACTGAAGCTTTCTTT. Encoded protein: CASSQLTGDTEAFF.

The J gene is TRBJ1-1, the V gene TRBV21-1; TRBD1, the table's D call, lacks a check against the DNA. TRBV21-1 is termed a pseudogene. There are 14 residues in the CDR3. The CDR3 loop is CASSKEGTALEAFF. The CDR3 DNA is TGTGCCAGCAGCAAAGAAGGTACAGCACTTGAAGCTTTCTTT.

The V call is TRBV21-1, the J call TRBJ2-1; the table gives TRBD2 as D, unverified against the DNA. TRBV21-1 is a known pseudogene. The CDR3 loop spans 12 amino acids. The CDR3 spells CASSKVGGEQFF. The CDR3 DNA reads TGTGCCAGCAGCAAAGTGGGGGGTGAGCAGTTCTTC.

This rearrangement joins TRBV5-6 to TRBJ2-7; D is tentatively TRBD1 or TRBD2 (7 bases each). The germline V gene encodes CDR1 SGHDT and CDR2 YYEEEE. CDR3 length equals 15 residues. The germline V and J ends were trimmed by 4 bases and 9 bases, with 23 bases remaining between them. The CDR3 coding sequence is TGTGCCAGCAGCATCGGATCTTCAGGGGGGGACGCGCAGTACTTC. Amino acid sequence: CASSIGSSGGDAQYF.

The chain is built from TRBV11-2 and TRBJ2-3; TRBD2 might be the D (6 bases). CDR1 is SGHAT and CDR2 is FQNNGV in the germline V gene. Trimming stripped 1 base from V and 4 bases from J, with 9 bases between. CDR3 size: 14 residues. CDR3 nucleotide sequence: TGTGCCAGCAGCTTAGGGGGGGACGCAGATACGCAGTATTTT. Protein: CASSLGGDADTQYF.

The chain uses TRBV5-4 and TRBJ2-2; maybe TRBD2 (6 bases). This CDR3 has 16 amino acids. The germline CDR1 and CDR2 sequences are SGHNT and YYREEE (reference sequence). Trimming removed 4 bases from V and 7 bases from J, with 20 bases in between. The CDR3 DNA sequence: TGTGCCAGCAGCCCGGAGGGGCTTACAGAGGGCGGGGAGCTGTTTTTT. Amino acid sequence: CASSPEGLTEGGELFF.

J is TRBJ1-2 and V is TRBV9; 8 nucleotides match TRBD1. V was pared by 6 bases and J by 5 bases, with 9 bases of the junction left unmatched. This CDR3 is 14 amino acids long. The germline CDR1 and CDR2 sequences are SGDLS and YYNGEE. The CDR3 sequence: CASNQGAATYGYTF. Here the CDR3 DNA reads TGTGCCAGCAACCAGGGGGCTGCTACTTATGGCTACACCTTC.

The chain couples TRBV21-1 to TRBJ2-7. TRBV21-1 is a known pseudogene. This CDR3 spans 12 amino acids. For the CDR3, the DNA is TGTGCCAGCAGCAAGGGTACCGGCGAGCAGTACTTC. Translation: CASSKGTGEQYF.

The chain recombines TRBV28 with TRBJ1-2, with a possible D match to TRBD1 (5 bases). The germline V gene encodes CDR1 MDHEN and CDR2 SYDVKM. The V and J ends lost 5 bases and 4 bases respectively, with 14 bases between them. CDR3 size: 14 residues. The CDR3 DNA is TGTGCCAGCAGTCCCGCCCCAGGGCTCTATGGCTACACCTTC. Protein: CASSPAPGLYGYTF.

This CDR3 is CASSELAEGDTQYF. The CDR3 nucleotides are TGTGCCAGCAGTGAATTGGCGGAAGGTGATACGCAGTATTTT. The rearrangement joins TRBV2 to TRBJ2-3; D remains ambiguous. V lost 2 bases to trimming and J lost 6 bases, with 12 bases between them. Germline V gives CDR1 SNHLY, CDR2 FYNNEI. There are 14 residues in the CDR3.

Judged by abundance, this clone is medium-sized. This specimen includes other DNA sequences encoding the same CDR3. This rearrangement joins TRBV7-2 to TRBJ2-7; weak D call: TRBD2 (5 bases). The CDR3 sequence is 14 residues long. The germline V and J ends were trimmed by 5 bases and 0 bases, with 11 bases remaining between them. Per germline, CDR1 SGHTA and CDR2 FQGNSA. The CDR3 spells CASSPPGYSYEQYF. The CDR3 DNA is TGTGCCAGCAGCCCCCCGGGGTACTCCTACGAGCAGTACTTC.

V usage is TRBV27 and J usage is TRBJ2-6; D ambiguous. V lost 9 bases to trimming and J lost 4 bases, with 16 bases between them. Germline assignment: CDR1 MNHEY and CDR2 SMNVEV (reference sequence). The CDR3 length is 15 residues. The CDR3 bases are TGTGCCAGTACGAGCCTAGGTTCCGGGGCCAACGTCCTGACTTTC. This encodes CASTSLGSGANVLTF.

Written as DNA, the CDR3 is TGTGCCAGCAGCTTAACCTCAGACACTGAAGCTTTCTTT. Translating gives CASSLTSDTEAFF. V usage is TRBV7-9 and J usage is TRBJ1-1, with D uncertain. V was cut by 2 bases and J by 3 bases, with 7 bases left in between. The germline CDR1 and CDR2 sequences are SEHNR and FQNEAQ (reference sequence). CDR3 size: 13 residues. Filled out from reference TRBV7-9 and TRBJ1-1, the complete variable domain reads DTGVSQNPRHKITKRGQNVTFRCDPISEHNRLYWYRQTLGQGPEFLTYFQNEAQLEKSRLLSDRFSAERPKGSFSTLEIQRTEQGDSAMYLCASSLTSDTEAFFGQGTRLTVV.

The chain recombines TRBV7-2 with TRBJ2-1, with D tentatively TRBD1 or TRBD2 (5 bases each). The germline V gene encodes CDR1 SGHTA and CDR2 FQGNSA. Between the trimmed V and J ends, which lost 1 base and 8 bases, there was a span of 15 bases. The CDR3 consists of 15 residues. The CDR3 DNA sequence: TGTGCCAGCAGCTTAGACGGGACGATAAAGGATGAGCAGTTCTTC. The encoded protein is CASSLDGTIKDEQFF.

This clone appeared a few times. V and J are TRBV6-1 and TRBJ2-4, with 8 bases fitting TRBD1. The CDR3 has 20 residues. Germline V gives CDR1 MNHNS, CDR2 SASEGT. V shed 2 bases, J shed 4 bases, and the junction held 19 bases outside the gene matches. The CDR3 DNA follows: TGTGCCAGCAGTGAAAGTATCGGACAGGGAGTGATAGGGGGGAAAAACATTCAGTACTTC. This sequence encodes CASSESIGQGVIGGKNIQYF.

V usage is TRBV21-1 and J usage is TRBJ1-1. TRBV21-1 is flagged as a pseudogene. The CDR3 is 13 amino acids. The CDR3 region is CASSKDVNTEAFF. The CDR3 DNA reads TGTGCCAGCAGCAAAGATGTGAACACTGAAGCTTTCTTT.

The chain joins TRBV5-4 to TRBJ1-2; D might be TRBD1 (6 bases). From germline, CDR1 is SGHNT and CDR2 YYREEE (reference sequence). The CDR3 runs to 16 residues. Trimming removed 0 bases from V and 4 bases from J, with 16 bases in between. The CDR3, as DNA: TGTGCCAGCAGCTTGGGGGGGGGCAACACAGGCTATGGCTACACCTTC. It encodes CASSLGGGNTGYGYTF.

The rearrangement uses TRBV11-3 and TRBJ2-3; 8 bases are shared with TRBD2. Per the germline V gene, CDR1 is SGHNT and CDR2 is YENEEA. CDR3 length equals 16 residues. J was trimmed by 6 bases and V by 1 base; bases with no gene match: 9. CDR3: CASSLAGAAGVDTQYF. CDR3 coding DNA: TGTGCCAGCAGCTTAGCAGGGGCAGCGGGGGTTGATACGCAGTATTTT.

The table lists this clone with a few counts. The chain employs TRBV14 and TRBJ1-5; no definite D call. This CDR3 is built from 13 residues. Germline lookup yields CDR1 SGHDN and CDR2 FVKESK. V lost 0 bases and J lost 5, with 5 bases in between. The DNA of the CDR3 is TGTGCCAGCAGCCAAGAACGGGATCAGCCCCAGCATTTT. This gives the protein CASSQERDQPQHF.

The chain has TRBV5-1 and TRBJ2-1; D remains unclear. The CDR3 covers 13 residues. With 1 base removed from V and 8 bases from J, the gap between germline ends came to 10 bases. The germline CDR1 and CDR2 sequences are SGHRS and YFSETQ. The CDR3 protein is CASSLLESDEQFF. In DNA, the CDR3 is TGCGCCAGCAGCTTGCTGGAAAGCGATGAGCAGTTCTTC.

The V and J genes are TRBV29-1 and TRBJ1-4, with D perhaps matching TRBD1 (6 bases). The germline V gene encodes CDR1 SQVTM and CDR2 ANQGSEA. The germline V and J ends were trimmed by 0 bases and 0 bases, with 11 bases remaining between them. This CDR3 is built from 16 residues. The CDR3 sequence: CSVEDPGQATNEKLFF. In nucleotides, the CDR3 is TGCAGCGTTGAAGATCCGGGACAAGCAACTAATGAAAAACTGTTTTTT.

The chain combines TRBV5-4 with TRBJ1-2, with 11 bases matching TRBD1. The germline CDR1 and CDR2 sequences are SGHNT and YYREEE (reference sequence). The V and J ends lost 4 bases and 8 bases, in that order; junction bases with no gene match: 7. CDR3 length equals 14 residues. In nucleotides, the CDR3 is TGTGCCAGCAGCCCCGGACAGGGGGCAGGGGGCTACACCTTC. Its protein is CASSPGQGAGGYTF.